Sequencing of this T cell receptor (beta chain) was carried out in a study of cytomegalovirus exposure and HLA in healthy donors. Study context: Early released data comprised 75 million to 100 million unique TCRs from HLA-typed donors.

60 Vbeta and 13 Jbeta primers were used in PCR. Clones were read by immunoSEQ multiplex PCR, and TCRdb kept only the in-frame ones, dropping some. The sample totals approximately 190,000 clones; its top ten clones hold less than 0.85%. General observations from the study: An analysis done earlier found most TCR beta V segments productive about 87% or about 30% of the time.

V lost 2 bases and J lost 7; bases outside the gene matches: 13. Germline assignment: CDR1 SGHNT and CDR2 YYREEE (reference sequence). The CDR3 consists of 17 residues. Details on this clone: What it recognizes is unknown.

Sequenced input: PBMCs. This chain joins TRBV5-4 and TRBJ2-2, with 8 bases identical to TRBD2. This clonotype was sampled from a boy between 10 and 17 years old in good health and CMV-seronegative. CDR3 loop: CASSLGSSGGRGGELFF. DNA of the CDR3: TGTGCCAGCAGCTTAGGGTCAAGCGGGGGCCGGGGCGGGGAGCTGTTTTTT.